Listed here are 3 T cell receptor beta chains from one sample, sequenced in a study of blood T cells in healthy people across ages. Primers used in a second PCR of roughly 6 to 11 cycles were a sample-barcoded 5' primer and a J-beta primer mix. TCRdb re-called the 5' RACE reads with MiXCR, one entry per CDR3 protein. This table holds around 800,000 distinct CDR3 sequences, around 42% found once. Sequencing was carried out using blood. Receptors originate from a man aged 60 to 69 in good health.

Here the CDR3 DNA reads TGTGCCAGCTCACCCACAAGCAATTCACCCCTCCACTTT. This sequence encodes CASSPTSNSPLHF. V gene TRBV18 combines with J gene TRBJ1-6; D uncertain. The CDR3 has 13 amino acids. Germline values: CDR1 KGHSH, CDR2 LQKENI. Trimming cost V 3 bases and J 7 bases, with 7 bases left between them.

The chain links TRBV11-2 to TRBJ2-7; D remains ambiguous. The germline V and J ends were trimmed by 5 bases and 6 bases, with 8 bases remaining between them. CDR1 and CDR2 from the germline V gene are SGHAT and FQNNGV. The CDR3 length is 11 residues. CDR3: CASSHSIEQYF. In DNA, the CDR3 is TGTGCCAGCAGCCATTCTATCGAGCAGTACTTC.

V is TRBV9 and J is TRBJ2-1; D remains unclear. Germline CDR1 SGDLS, CDR2 YYNGEE. Trimming pared 0 bases from V and 5 bases from J, leaving 12 bases between. The CDR3 extends over 15 amino acids. The CDR3 nucleotides are TGTGCCAGCAGCGTAGCTCTGGACCCTGACAATGAGCAGTTCTTC. The encoded protein is CASSVALDPDNEQFF.